The T cell receptor (beta chain) under discussion was sequenced for a study of CD8 T cells in Susac syndrome. There are 12 residues in the CDR3. V shed 10 bases and J shed 2 bases, with 11 bases lying between them. In germline, CDR1 is SNHLY, CDR2 FYNNEI. For this clonotype: What it binds is not known.

Definite or probable Susac syndrome was diagnosed using recently defined diagnostic criteria. Random hexamers were used to reverse transcribe the RNA input (about 0.5 to 1 ug). TCRdb analysed the immunoSEQ multiplex PCR reads with MiXCR anew, one entry per CDR3 protein. The table has about 83,000 distinct CDR3 sequences, roughly 95% seen once. Points from the study as a whole: CD8+ clonal expansion in Susac peaked in TEMRA cells and active patients.

This sequence joins TRBV2 and TRBJ2-5; D is ambiguous. The receptor's source is a human donor with Susac syndrome. The material sequenced was CD8+ T cells from PBMCs. The CDR3 sequence: CATRGRQETQYF. CDR3 bases: TGTGCCACCCGCGGCAGACAAGAGACCCAGTACTTC.